This entry lists 5 T cell receptor beta chains sequenced from one sample in a study of lymphopenia after photon versus proton radiotherapy. TCRdb keeps only in-frame clones here, not all; method: immunoSEQ multiplex PCR. Seen here are around 70,000 clones, approximately 91% observed once, and the top ten hold 2.9%. Here the sequenced sample was peripheral blood, taken from a patient treated with photon-based radiotherapy. The receptors stem from a woman between 70 and 85 years old with pancreatic cancer.

In this sample, this clone turned up once. The genes are TRBV7-2 and TRBJ2-2; D ambiguous. The CDR3 is 16 residues long. The germline V gene has CDR1 SGHTA and CDR2 FQGNSA. Trimming shortened V by 4 bases and J by 6 bases, and 18 bases separated the two germline ends. The CDR3 coding sequence is TGTGCCAGCAGCTCCGCGTCGAATGTGTTATCCGGGGAGCTGTTTTTT. Its protein is CASSSASNVLSGELFF. The full variable domain, its missing parts supplied by reference TRBV7-2 and TRBJ2-2, is GAGVSQSPSNKVTEKGKDVELRCDPISGHTALYWYRQSLGQGLEFLIYFQGNSAPDKSGLPSDRFSAERTGGSVSTLTIQRTQQEDSAVYLCASSSASNVLSGELFFGEGSRLTVL.

The rearrangement uses TRBV7-9 and TRBJ1-1; D uncertain. V dropped 3 bases and J dropped 1 base, with 6 bases sitting between them. Germline V gene lookup returns CDR1 SEHNR and CDR2 FQNEAQ (reference sequence). The CDR3 is 13 residues long. This CDR3 reads CASSFSGNTEAFF. DNA for the CDR3: TGTGCCAGCAGCTTCAGTGGGAACACTGAAGCTTTCTTT.

The rearrangement joins TRBV9 to TRBJ2-7; D ambiguous. Between the trimmed V and J ends, which lost 1 base and 0 bases, there was a span of 8 bases. Germline V gives CDR1 SGDLS, CDR2 YYNGEE. This CDR3 contains 14 residues. In nucleotides, the CDR3 is TGTGCCAGCAGCGTAACCCCGAGCTCCTACGAGCAGTACTTC. Its protein is CASSVTPSSYEQYF. Full variable domain (outside the CDR3, taken from reference TRBV9 and TRBJ2-7): DSGVTQTPKHLITATGQRVTLRCSPRSGDLSVYWYQQSLDQGLQFLIQYYNGEERAKGNILERFSAQQFPDLHSELNLSSLELGDSALYFCASSVTPSSYEQYFGPGTRLTVT.

CDR3 DNA sequence: TGTGCCAGCAGCTTAGGGGTTGGCAGTTTAGGTAGAAATCAGCCCCAGCATTTT. Encoded protein: CASSLGVGSLGRNQPQHF. The rearrangement uses TRBV7-9 and TRBJ1-5, with D unresolved. Trimming removed 1 base from V and 4 bases from J, with 20 bases in between. Germline lookup yields CDR1 SEHNR and CDR2 FQNEAQ (reference sequence). CDR3 length: 18 residues.

This clone occurred once. This chain joins TRBV5-4 and TRBJ2-3; 8 bases line up with TRBD2. Germline-derived CDR1 and CDR2 are SGHNT and YYREEE (reference sequence). The V gene end was trimmed by 2 bases and the J gene end by 8 bases; junction bases not matched to a gene: 13. The CDR3 is 16 residues long. CDR3: CASSFRAGGLRGTQYF. The CDR3 DNA is TGTGCCAGCAGCTTTAGGGCGGGAGGCCTCCGTGGTACGCAGTATTTT.